A selection of T cell receptor beta chains follows, all from one sample in a study of cytomegalovirus exposure and HLA in healthy donors. The protocol was immunoSEQ multiplex PCR, while the TCRdb copy is restricted to in-frame clones and leaves out a portion. In all, the sample yields around 100,000 clones. Input material: PBMCs. These receptors all come from a man younger than 40 in good health and CMV-seronegative. Each CDR3 is given with its conserved first and last residue. A D gene is named only where the DNA matches it firmly.

j_call,d_call,v_call,cdr3_aa,cdr3_nt
TRBJ1-5,.,TRBV5-1,CASSSGGNGQPQHF,TGCGCCAGCAGCTCCGGGGGGAACGGACAGCCCCAGCATTTT
TRBJ2-1,TRBD1,TRBV19,CASSLLLTGGTYNEQFF,TGTGCCAGTAGTCTATTACTTACAGGGGGCACCTACAATGAGCAGTTCTTC
TRBJ2-2,.,TRBV27,CASSRTATGELFF,TGTGCCAGCAGTCGGACTGCCACCGGGGAGCTGTTTTTT
TRBJ1-1,.,TRBV28,CASRTEMNTEAFF,TGTGCCAGCAGGACAGAAATGAACACTGAAGCTTTCTTT
TRBJ2-1,TRBD2,TRBV5-1,CASSLVGGGLNEQFF,TGCGCCAGCAGCTTGGTAGGCGGGGGACTCAATGAGCAGTTCTTC
TRBJ2-2,.,TRBV6-5,CASRPGGADTGELFF,TGTGCCAGCAGGCCTGGGGGGGCCGACACCGGGGAGCTGTTTTTT
TRBJ2-3,TRBD2,TRBV29-1,CSVGRGGAGGTDTQYF,TGCAGCGTTGGCCGCGGCGGGGCGGGAGGCACAGATACGCAGTATTTT
TRBJ1-2,.,TRBV4-3,CASSSTAGGDYGYTF,TGCGCCAGCAGCTCAACCGCGGGGGGGGACTATGGCTACACCTTC
TRBJ2-2,TRBD1,TRBV19,CASRWGTVMTGELFF,TGTGCCAGTAGGTGGGGGACAGTTATGACCGGGGAGCTGTTTTTT
TRBJ1-6,TRBD1,TRBV2,CASSEEDRVRNSPLHF,TGTGCCAGCAGTGAAGAGGACAGGGTCCGTAATTCACCCCTCCACTTT
TRBJ2-1,.,TRBV11-2,CASSFGLSLSEQFF,TGTGCCAGCAGCTTTGGGCTGTCTTTGAGTGAGCAGTTCTTC
TRBJ2-5,.,TRBV2,CASSGREKETQYF,TGTGCCAGCAGTGGCAGGGAAAAAGAGACCCAGTACTTC
TRBJ2-2,.,TRBV7-3,CASSLAGAGLNQSTGELFF,TGTGCCAGCAGCTTAGCAGGGGCAGGGTTAAATCAATCCACCGGGGAGCTGTTTTTT
TRBJ2-5,TRBD1,TRBV6-5,CASSSGTGRVETQYF,TGTGCCAGCAGTTCTGGGACAGGGCGGGTAGAGACCCAGTACTTC
TRBJ2-5,TRBD2,TRBV7-2,CASSLGGIGGGETQYF,TGTGCCAGCAGCTTAGGCGGTATCGGGGGAGGGGAGACCCAGTACTTC